A single TCR beta chain is shown here with its context. Method: immunoSEQ multiplex PCR; TCRdb's copy keeps in-frame clones and lacks some. This repertoire shows more than 55,000 clones, 90% found once; its top ten account for approximately 6.1%. Deletions cut 5 bases from V and 5 bases from J, with 30 bases between. The germline V gene has CDR1 MNHEY and CDR2 SMNVEV (reference sequence). The CDR3 consists of 20 residues. The data were taken from a study of T cell changes during pregnancy in multiple sclerosis. This TCR derives from a female donor in good health, enrolled as a control in a pregnancy study. The V gene is TRBV27, the J gene TRBJ1-4; D is possibly TRBD1 (6 bases). The sample here was peripheral blood, taken in the third trimester of pregnancy. In DNA form, the CDR3 reads TGTGCCAGCAGTCCCCACCGGACGACAGGTCTCAGAAGGACGAATGAAAAACTGTTTTTT. It encodes CASSPHRTTGLRRTNEKLFF.